Here is one T cell receptor beta chain with its context. What antigen it recognizes has not been identified. No base quality values were provided; no much bigger clone lies one nucleotide off. This entry is derived from a study of blood T cell repertoires in COVID-19 (dated by TCRdb to the early 2020s). Broadly, across the study: Samples covering the acute and convalescent phases of COVID-19 were provided by collaborators in the United States, Italy and Spain. The prospective study material was composed of cDNA or gDNA derived from T cells, B-cell-depleted T cells, or PBMCs. Subjects who had been exposed to COVID-19, were actively infected with it, or had recovered from it provided the deeply sampled blood TCRbeta repertoires that made up the dataset. The repertoires were made available in a free public database intended to serve as a resource for research on the immune response to SARS-CoV-2. The samples were drawn from the first 160 participants of the ongoing ImmuneRACE study and from about 1,200 subjects provided by 6 global collaborators. Sample metadata almost always included a de-identified subject ID, COVID-19 status, age in years and sex. Where available, HLA class I and class II types were taken from metadata supplied by the sample provider and were not determined by assay-based typing. The study at large found these results: How much clinical and demographic metadata was included differed by source and by participant, and the metadata was provided uncurated.

TCRbeta CDR3 regions were amplified from genomic DNA using the immunoSEQ Assay, a bias-controlled multiplex PCR. In the paper's pipeline: The number of nucleated cells in each sample was estimated from the amplification of reference gene primers within the assay. To quantify the absolute abundance of each unique TCRbeta CDR3 rearrangement, sequence reads were collapsed and filtered. For each sample, productive Simpson clonality was calculated as the square root of Simpson's diversity index across productive rearrangements. The immuneACCESS repertoire file appears here via TCRdb, limited to in-frame rearrangements. These files lack a portion of the clones; in checked studies, under half of the deficit traces to unresolved V genes, and the cause of the others is not known. V and J calls and clone size follow that table, whereas D and trimming were derived from the DNA. The sample data list hundreds of thousands of clones, and approximately 90% of these were observed just once. The top ten constitute approximately 10% of the sample.

According to the germline V gene, CDR1 reads KGHDR and CDR2 reads SFDVKD. There are 15 amino acids in the CDR3, from cysteine to phenylalanine inclusive. CDR3 DNA is the only sequence kept; it has 45 bases, read in frame from the first base. The junction shows trimming of 6 bases on V and 6 bases on J, and the gene matches do not reach 9 bases of it. In the prospective study, participants were about 18 to 89 years old, resided in 24 geographic areas of the United States, and were enrolled through a virtual design. In the prospective study, participants were assigned to cohorts based on the clinical history participants reported in a screening survey and a study questionnaire. ImmuneRACE Cohort 3 recovered participants were defined by two consecutive negative NP/OP PCR tests, healthcare professional clearance, or symptom resolution. In the prospective study, mobile phlebotomists collected whole blood, serum and a nasopharyngeal or oropharyngeal swab from each participant. Participants in the prospective study had the option to provide additional blood draws and questionnaires over an approximately 2-month period. Before DNA extraction, prospective study blood samples were shipped either frozen or at room temperature.

This receptor was taken from a woman in her forties or fifties who had recovered from COVID-19. Sequenced: PBMCs or T cells enriched from blood (not recorded which). The chain is made from TRBV24-1 and TRBJ2-2, and 7 bases in between align with TRBD1. The encoded CDR3 is CATSLPDRDAGELFF. The DNA reads as follows: TGTGCCACCAGTCTCCCTGACAGGGACGCCGGGGAGCTGTTTTTT.